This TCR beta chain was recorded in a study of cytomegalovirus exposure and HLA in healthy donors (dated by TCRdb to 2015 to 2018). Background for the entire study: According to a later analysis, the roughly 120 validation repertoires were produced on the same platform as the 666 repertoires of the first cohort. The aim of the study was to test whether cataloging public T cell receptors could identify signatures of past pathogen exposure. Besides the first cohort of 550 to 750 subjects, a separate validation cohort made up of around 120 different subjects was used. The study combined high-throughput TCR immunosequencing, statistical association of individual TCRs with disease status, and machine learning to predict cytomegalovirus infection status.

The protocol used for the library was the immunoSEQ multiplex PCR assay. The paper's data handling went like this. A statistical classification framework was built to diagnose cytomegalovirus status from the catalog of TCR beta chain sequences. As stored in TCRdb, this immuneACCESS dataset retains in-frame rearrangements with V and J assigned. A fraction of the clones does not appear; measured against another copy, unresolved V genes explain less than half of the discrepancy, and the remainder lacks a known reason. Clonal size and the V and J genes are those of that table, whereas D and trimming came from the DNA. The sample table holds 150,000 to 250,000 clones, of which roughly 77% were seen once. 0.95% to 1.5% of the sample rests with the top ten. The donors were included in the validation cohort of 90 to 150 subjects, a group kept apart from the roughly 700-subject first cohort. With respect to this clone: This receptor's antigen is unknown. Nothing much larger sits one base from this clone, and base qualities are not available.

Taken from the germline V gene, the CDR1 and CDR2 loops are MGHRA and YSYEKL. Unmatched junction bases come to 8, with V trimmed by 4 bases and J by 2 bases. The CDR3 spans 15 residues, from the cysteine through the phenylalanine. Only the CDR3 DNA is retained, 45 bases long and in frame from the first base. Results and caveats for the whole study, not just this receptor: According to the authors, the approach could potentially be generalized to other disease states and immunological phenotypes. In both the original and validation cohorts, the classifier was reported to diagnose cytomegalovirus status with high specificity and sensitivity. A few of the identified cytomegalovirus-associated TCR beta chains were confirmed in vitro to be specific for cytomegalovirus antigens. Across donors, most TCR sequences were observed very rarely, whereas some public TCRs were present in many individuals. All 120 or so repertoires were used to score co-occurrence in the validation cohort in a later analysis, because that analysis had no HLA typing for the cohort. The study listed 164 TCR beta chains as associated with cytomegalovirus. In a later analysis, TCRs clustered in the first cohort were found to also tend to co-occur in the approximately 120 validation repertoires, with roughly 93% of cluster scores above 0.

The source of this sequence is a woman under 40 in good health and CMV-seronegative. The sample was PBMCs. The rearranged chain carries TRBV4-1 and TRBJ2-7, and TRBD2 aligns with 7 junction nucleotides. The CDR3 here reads CASSRAGPTPYEQYF. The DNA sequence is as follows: TGCGCCAGCAGCCGAGCGGGGCCCACGCCCTACGAGCAGTACTTC.